The rows below give T cell receptor beta chains drawn from one sample of a study of blood T cell repertoires in COVID-19. Sequencing was performed with immunoSEQ multiplex PCR; in TCRdb, only in-frame clones are kept and a portion is missing. The sample shows about 300,000 clones, 75% to 95% of them seen only once. What was sequenced was PBMCs or T cells enriched from blood (not recorded which). Every receptor here comes from a woman in her twenties or thirties who had recovered from COVID-19. The CDR3 runs from the conserved cysteine through the conserved F or W. The D gene is left open where the match is weak. Some rows mark clone size as missing; the rest say once, few, many or name a class of expanded clone.

clone_size: once
j_call: TRBJ2-3
v_call: TRBV28
d_call: .
cdr3_nt: TGTGCCAGCAGTTTGGTTAGTGGGAGTACTAGCACAGATACGCAGTATTTT
cdr3_aa: CASSLVSGSTSTDTQYF

clone_size: .
j_call: TRBJ2-1
v_call: TRBV7-9
d_call: .
cdr3_nt: TGTGCCAGCAGCTCCCCGGACTACCCCGGGGATGAGCAGTTCTTC
cdr3_aa: CASSSPDYPGDEQFF

clone_size: .
j_call: TRBJ2-1
v_call: TRBV6-5
d_call: .
cdr3_nt: TGTGCCAGCAGTTTTCCTAGCACCAACAATGAGCAGTTCTTC
cdr3_aa: CASSFPSTNNEQFF

clone_size: .
j_call: TRBJ2-3
v_call: TRBV9
d_call: .
cdr3_nt: TGTGCCAGCAGCGTAAGGGGCCGCACAGATACGCAGTATTTT
cdr3_aa: CASSVRGRTDTQYF

clone_size: few
j_call: TRBJ1-6
v_call: TRBV7-2
d_call: .
cdr3_nt: TGTGCCAGCAGCTTGAAACAGGGCCCCCTTAATTCACCCCTCCACTTT
cdr3_aa: CASSLKQGPLNSPLHF

clone_size: .
j_call: TRBJ2-1
v_call: TRBV13
d_call: .
cdr3_nt: TGTGCCAGCAGCTTAATTGGCGGGATGGTAGGATATGAGCAGTTCTTC
cdr3_aa: CASSLIGGMVGYEQFF

clone_size: .
j_call: TRBJ2-1
v_call: TRBV9
d_call: .
cdr3_nt: TGTGCCAGCAGCGCAGGGGTTGGGCTCTACAATGAGCAGTTCTTC
cdr3_aa: CASSAGVGLYNEQFF

clone_size: .
j_call: TRBJ1-5
v_call: TRBV15
d_call: .
cdr3_nt: TGTGCCACCAGCAACGGAGAGGGAGACAATCAGCCCCAGCATTTT
cdr3_aa: CATSNGEGDNQPQHF

clone_size: many
j_call: TRBJ2-7
v_call: TRBV2
d_call: TRBD1
cdr3_nt: TGTGCCATCCTCCGGGACAGGGTACGCGAGCAGTACTTC
cdr3_aa: CAILRDRVREQYF

clone_size: .
j_call: TRBJ1-2
v_call: TRBV2
d_call: TRBD1
cdr3_nt: TGTGCCAGCAGGGGACAGGGGCTATCTTCTGGCTACACCTTC
cdr3_aa: CASRGQGLSSGYTF

clone_size: .
j_call: TRBJ1-1
v_call: TRBV19
d_call: .
cdr3_nt: TGTGCCAGTAGTATCAGCGGATCGAACACTGAAGCTTTCTTT
cdr3_aa: CASSISGSNTEAFF

clone_size: .
j_call: TRBJ2-1
v_call: TRBV9
d_call: .
cdr3_nt: TGTGCCAGCAGCGTTCTGGGGGGTGAGCAGTTCTTC
cdr3_aa: CASSVLGGEQFF

clone_size: .
j_call: TRBJ2-1
v_call: TRBV30
d_call: .
cdr3_nt: TGTGCCCGGCAGGTCCGGGGTCGTCAGCGAAATGAGCAGTTCTTC
cdr3_aa: CARQVRGRQRNEQFF

clone_size: .
j_call: TRBJ2-1
v_call: TRBV24-1
d_call: TRBD2
cdr3_nt: TGTGCCACCACCGATGGGGGACTAGGGAATGAGCAGTTCTTC
cdr3_aa: CATTDGGLGNEQFF

clone_size: .
j_call: TRBJ1-4
v_call: TRBV6-5
d_call: TRBD1
cdr3_nt: TGTGCCAGCAGTTTCTTGGACAGGGCTGAAAACCTGTTTTTT
cdr3_aa: CASSFLDRAENLFF

clone_size: .
j_call: TRBJ1-1
v_call: TRBV28
d_call: .
cdr3_nt: TGTGCCAGCATCCCCGGACAGACCCACACTGAAGCTTTCTTT
cdr3_aa: CASIPGQTHTEAFF

clone_size: .
j_call: TRBJ2-1
v_call: TRBV20-1
d_call: TRBD2
cdr3_nt: TGCAGTGCTAGTTCTAGCGGGAGTCGCAATGAGCAGTTCTTC
cdr3_aa: CSASSSGSRNEQFF

clone_size: .
j_call: TRBJ2-5
v_call: TRBV9
d_call: .
cdr3_nt: TGTGCCAGCAGCGTAGCATGGGGCTATCAAGAGACCCAGTACTTC
cdr3_aa: CASSVAWGYQETQYF

clone_size: few
j_call: TRBJ2-1
v_call: TRBV20-1
d_call: TRBD2
cdr3_nt: TGCAGTGCTAGTAGGATAGCGGGAGTCTTTGAGCAGTTCTTC
cdr3_aa: CSASRIAGVFEQFF

clone_size: .
j_call: TRBJ2-5
v_call: TRBV6-2/TRBV6-3
d_call: .
cdr3_nt: TGTGCCAGCAGTTACCTCGGGCGGGAACCACCGGAGACCCAGTACTTC
cdr3_aa: CASSYLGREPPETQYF

clone_size: .
j_call: TRBJ2-7
v_call: TRBV19
d_call: .
cdr3_nt: TGTGCCAGTAGTTTGACAGAACTCTACGAGCAGTACTTC
cdr3_aa: CASSLTELYEQYF

clone_size: once
j_call: TRBJ1-5
v_call: TRBV6-5
d_call: .
cdr3_nt: TGTGCCAGCAGTCCGCGGGGCCGACAGCCCCAGCATTTT
cdr3_aa: CASSPRGRQPQHF

clone_size: .
j_call: TRBJ1-4
v_call: TRBV19
d_call: TRBD1
cdr3_nt: TGTGCCAGTAGTAAGCGCCGGGACAGCTCAACTAATGAAAAACTGTTTTTT
cdr3_aa: CASSKRRDSSTNEKLFF

clone_size: .
j_call: TRBJ2-2
v_call: TRBV27
d_call: .
cdr3_nt: TGTGCCAGCAGTTTATCGGGCAGGTTCAGCGGGGAGCTGTTTTTT
cdr3_aa: CASSLSGRFSGELFF

clone_size: .
j_call: TRBJ1-4
v_call: TRBV5-6
d_call: .
cdr3_nt: TGTGCCAGCAGCGAGGCAGGGGAAAAACTGTTTTTT
cdr3_aa: CASSEAGEKLFF

clone_size: .
j_call: TRBJ1-3
v_call: TRBV19
d_call: .
cdr3_nt: TGTGCCAGTAGTGAACAAGTCTCTGGAAACACCATATATTTT
cdr3_aa: CASSEQVSGNTIYF

clone_size: .
j_call: TRBJ2-5
v_call: TRBV7-9
d_call: TRBD1
cdr3_nt: TGTGCCAGCAGCTTACCCGATAAGGGACAGAAGCGGGAGACCCAGTACTTC
cdr3_aa: CASSLPDKGQKRETQYF

clone_size: .
j_call: TRBJ2-1
v_call: TRBV3-1/TRBV3-2
d_call: TRBD2
cdr3_nt: TGTGCCAGCAGCCAACTAGCGGGAGGGCCCTCCTACAATGAGCAGTTCTTC
cdr3_aa: CASSQLAGGPSYNEQFF

clone_size: .
j_call: TRBJ2-3
v_call: TRBV5-1
d_call: TRBD1
cdr3_nt: TGCGCCAGCAGCCCCGGACAGGGGGGTGGTGGAGATACGCAGTATTTT
cdr3_aa: CASSPGQGGGGDTQYF

clone_size: .
j_call: TRBJ1-2
v_call: TRBV28
d_call: .
cdr3_nt: TGTGCCAGCAGTTTTAGCTACTATGGCTACACCTTC
cdr3_aa: CASSFSYYGYTF

clone_size: .
j_call: TRBJ2-2
v_call: TRBV9
d_call: TRBD1
cdr3_nt: TGTGCCAGCAGCGTTCGTCAGGGGGCGAACACCGGGGAGCTGTTTTTT
cdr3_aa: CASSVRQGANTGELFF

clone_size: .
j_call: TRBJ2-7
v_call: TRBV19
d_call: TRBD1
cdr3_nt: TGTGCCAGTAGTACGCCGGGACAGGGAATCGACGAGCAGTACTTC
cdr3_aa: CASSTPGQGIDEQYF

clone_size: .
j_call: TRBJ1-2
v_call: TRBV30
d_call: .
cdr3_nt: TGTGCCTGGGAATCAGGGAACTATGGCTACACCTTC
cdr3_aa: CAWESGNYGYTF

clone_size: .
j_call: TRBJ2-7
v_call: TRBV7-2
d_call: TRBD1
cdr3_nt: TGTGCCAGCAGCTCGACAGGGGGTAGGTACGAGCAGTACTTC
cdr3_aa: CASSSTGGRYEQYF

clone_size: .
j_call: TRBJ1-1
v_call: TRBV28
d_call: .
cdr3_nt: TGTGCCAGCAGACCACACGGGGGCACTGAAGCTTTCTTT
cdr3_aa: CASRPHGGTEAFF

clone_size: .
j_call: TRBJ2-5
v_call: TRBV21-1
d_call: .
cdr3_nt: TGTGCCAGCAGCAAAGAAAGTGAAGGGACGAAGGGGACTTCCCAGTACTTC
cdr3_aa: CASSKESEGTKGTSQYF

clone_size: .
j_call: TRBJ2-2
v_call: TRBV7-9
d_call: TRBD1
cdr3_nt: TGTGCCAGCAGCTTAGACCTAACCCGGGACAGGGTTCTAACCGGGGAGCTGTTTTTT
cdr3_aa: CASSLDLTRDRVLTGELFF